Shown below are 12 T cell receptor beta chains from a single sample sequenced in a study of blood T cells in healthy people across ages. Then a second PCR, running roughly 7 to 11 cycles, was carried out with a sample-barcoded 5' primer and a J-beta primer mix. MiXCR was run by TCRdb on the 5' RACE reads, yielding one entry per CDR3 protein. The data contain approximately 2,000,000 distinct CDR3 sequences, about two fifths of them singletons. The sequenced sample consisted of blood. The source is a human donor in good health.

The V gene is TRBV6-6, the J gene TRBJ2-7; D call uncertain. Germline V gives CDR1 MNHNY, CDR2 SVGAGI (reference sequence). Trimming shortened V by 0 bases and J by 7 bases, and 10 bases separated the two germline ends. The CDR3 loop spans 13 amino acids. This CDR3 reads CASSYSAEEEQYF. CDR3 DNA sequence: TGTGCCAGCAGTTACTCGGCAGAAGAGGAGCAGTACTTC.

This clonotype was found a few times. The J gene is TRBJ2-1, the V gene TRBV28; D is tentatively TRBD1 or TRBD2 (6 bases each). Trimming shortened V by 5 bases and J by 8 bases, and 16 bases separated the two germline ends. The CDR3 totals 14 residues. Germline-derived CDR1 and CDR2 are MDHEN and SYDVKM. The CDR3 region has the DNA TGTGCCAGCAGTCCCCTTGGGGGCGGGGATGAGCAGTTCTTC. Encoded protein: CASSPLGGGDEQFF.

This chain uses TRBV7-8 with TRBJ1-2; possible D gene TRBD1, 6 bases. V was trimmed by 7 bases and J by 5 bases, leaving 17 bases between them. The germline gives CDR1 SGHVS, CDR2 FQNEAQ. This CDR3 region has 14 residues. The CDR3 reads CASTREGGRYGYTF. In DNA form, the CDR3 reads TGTGCCAGCACCCGGGAGGGGGGACGGTATGGCTACACCTTC.

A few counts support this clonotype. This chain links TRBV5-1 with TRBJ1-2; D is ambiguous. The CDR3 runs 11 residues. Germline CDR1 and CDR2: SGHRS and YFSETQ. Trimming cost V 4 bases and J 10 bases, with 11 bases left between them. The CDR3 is CASSVGRDYTF. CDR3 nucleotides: TGCGCCAGCAGCGTCGGACGCGACTACACCTTC.

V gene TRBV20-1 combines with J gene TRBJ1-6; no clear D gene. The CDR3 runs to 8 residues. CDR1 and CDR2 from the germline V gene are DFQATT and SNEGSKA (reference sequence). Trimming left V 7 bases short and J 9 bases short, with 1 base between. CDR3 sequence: CSGSPLHF. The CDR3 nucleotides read TGCAGTGGTTCACCCCTCCACTTT.

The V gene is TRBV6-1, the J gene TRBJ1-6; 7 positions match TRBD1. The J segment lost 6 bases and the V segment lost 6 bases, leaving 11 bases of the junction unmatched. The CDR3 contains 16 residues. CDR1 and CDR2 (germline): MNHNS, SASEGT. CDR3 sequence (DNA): TGTGCCAGCAGCATTCCCGGGACAGCGATTAATTCACCCCTCCACTTT. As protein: CASSIPGTAINSPLHF.

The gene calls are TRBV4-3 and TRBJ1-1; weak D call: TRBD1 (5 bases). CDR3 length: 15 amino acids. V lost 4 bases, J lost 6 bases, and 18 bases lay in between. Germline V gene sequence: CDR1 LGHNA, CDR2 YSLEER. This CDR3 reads CASSLLGGEGSEAFF. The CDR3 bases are TGCGCCAGCAGCCTCCTCGGGGGAGAAGGGTCTGAAGCTTTCTTT.

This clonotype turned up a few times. This CDR3 is CASYRSGLETQYF. The CDR3 nucleotides read TGTGCCAGCTACAGGTCGGGACTGGAGACCCAGTACTTC. The chain is built from TRBV7-8 and TRBJ2-5; maybe TRBD2 (6 bases). The CDR3 runs to 13 residues. Germline V gene data show CDR1 as SGHVS and CDR2 as FQNEAQ. V lost 8 bases, J lost 5 bases, and 15 bases lay in between.

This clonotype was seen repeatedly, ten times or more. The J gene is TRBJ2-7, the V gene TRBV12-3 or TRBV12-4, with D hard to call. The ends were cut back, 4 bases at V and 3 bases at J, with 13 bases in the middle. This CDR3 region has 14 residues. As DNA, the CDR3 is TGTGCCAGCAGTTCCCAGGACGGAATCTACGAGCAGTACTTC. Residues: CASSSQDGIYEQYF.

CDR3 in DNA: TGCGCCAGCAGCCCACAACGAGGGTCGGATGAAAAACTGTTTTTT. Protein: CASSPQRGSDEKLFF. J is TRBJ1-4 and V is TRBV4-3; D is undetermined. Germline V gene sequence: CDR1 LGHNA, CDR2 YSLEER. V gave up 4 bases and J gave up 6 bases, with 15 bases separating them. This CDR3 comprises 15 residues.

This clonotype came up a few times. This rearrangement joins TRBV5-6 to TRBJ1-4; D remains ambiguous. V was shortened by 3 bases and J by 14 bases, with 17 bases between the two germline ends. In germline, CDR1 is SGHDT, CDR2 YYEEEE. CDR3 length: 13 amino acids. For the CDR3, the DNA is TGTGCCAGCAGCTACGGGATGGAGGACTCCCTGTTTTTT. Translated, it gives CASSYGMEDSLFF. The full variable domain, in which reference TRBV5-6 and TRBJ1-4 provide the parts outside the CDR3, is DAGVTQSPTHLIKTRGQQVTLRCSPKSGHDTVSWYQQALGQGPQFIFQYYEEEERQRGNFPDRFSGHQFPNYSSELNVNALLLGDSALYLCASSYGMEDSLFFGSGTQLSVL.

In DNA, the CDR3 is TGTGCCAGCAGCCAAGAAATCTGGGGCTCCTACAATGAGCAGTTCTTC. This encodes CASSQEIWGSYNEQFF. The chain joins TRBV4-2 to TRBJ2-1, with D uncertain. V lost 0 bases, J lost 0 bases, and 9 bases lay in between. Germline-derived CDR1 and CDR2 are LGHNA and YNFKEQ. CDR3 length equals 16 residues.